This T cell receptor (beta chain) was retrieved from a study of response to subunit inactivated influenza vaccine. The germline gives CDR1 SGHRS, CDR2 YFSETQ. The CDR3 covers 15 residues. V lost 0 bases to trimming and J lost 3 bases; unmatched junction nucleotides: 6. This clonotype was observed a handful of times. The antigen is undetermined. The study, taken as a whole, reports: The authors suggested that few new T cells are recruited per seasonal influenza vaccination.

TCRdb re-called the RT-PCR reads with MiXCR, one entry per CDR3 protein. The table has more than 600,000 distinct CDR3 sequences, about 18% seen once; the top ten hold approximately 10%. This chain uses TRBV5-1 with TRBJ2-7, with 7 bases aligning to TRBD1. This specimen consisted of PBMCs from blood, obtained more than 4 days after vaccination. The sequence came from a man aged 50 or older who received an inactivated influenza vaccine. CDR3 amino acids: CASSLAGQPDYEQYF. DNA of the CDR3: TGCGCCAGCAGCTTGGCGGGACAGCCCGACTACGAGCAGTACTTC.